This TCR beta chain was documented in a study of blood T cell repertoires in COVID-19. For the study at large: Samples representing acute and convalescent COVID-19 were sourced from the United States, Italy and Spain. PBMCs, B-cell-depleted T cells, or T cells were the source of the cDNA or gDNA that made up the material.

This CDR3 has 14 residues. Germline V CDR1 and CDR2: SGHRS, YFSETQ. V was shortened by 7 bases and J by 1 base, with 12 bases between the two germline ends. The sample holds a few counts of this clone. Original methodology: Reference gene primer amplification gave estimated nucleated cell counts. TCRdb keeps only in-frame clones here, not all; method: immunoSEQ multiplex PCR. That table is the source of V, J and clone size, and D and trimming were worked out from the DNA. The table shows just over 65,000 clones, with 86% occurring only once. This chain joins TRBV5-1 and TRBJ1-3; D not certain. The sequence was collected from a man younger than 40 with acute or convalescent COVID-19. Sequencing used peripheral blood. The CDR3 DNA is TGCGCCAGCTCGTACGAGGCGTCTGGAAACACCATATATTTT. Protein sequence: CASSYEASGNTIYF.